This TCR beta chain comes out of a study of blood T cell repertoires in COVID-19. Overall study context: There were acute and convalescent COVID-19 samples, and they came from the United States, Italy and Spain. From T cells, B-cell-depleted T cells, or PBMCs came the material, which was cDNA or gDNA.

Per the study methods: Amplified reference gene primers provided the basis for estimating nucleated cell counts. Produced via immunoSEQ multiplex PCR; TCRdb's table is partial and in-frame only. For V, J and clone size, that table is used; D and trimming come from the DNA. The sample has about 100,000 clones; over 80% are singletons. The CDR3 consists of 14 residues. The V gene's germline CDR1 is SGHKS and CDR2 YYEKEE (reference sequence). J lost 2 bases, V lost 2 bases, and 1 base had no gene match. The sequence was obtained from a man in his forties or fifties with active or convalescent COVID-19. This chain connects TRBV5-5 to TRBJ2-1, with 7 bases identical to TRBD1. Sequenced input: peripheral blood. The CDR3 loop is CASSLQGPYNEQFF. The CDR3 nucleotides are TGTGCCAGCAGCTTACAGGGGCCCTACAATGAGCAGTTCTTC.